This entry describes one T cell receptor beta chain. The target of this receptor is not known. The sample holds no much larger clone one base away, and base qualities are not on file. TCRbeta CDR3 regions were amplified from genomic DNA by means of the immunoSEQ Assay, a bias-controlled multiplex PCR. The paper's processing steps were these. The number of nucleated cells in each sample was estimated by amplification of reference gene primers within the assay. Sequence reads were collapsed and filtered to measure the absolute abundance of every unique TCRbeta CDR3 rearrangement. For each sample, productive Simpson clonality was calculated as the square root of Simpson's diversity index across productive rearrangements. Held by TCRdb, this immuneACCESS table contains in-frame sequences only and omits some clones. Under half of the omission traces to an unresolved V gene where checked; the cause of the rest is unknown. D and trimming come from the DNA, and the V and J calls and clone size come from that table. Recorded for this sample are 21,000 or so clones; approximately 90% of them occurred a single time. Of the sample, over 15% is held by the ten largest clones.

Each collaborating institution followed its own protocols to collect whole blood in K2EDTA tubes. For TCRbeta analysis, collaborator samples were shipped as frozen whole blood, as isolated PBMCs, or as DNA extracted from either sample type. This entry belongs to a study of blood T cell repertoires in COVID-19 (dated by TCRdb to about 2020). Broadly, across the study: The collaborator samples originated in the United States, Italy and Spain and spanned the acute and convalescent phases of COVID-19. Sample metadata almost always included a de-identified subject ID, COVID-19 status, age in years and sex. The repertoires were released in a freely available public database intended as a resource for research on the immune response to SARS-CoV-2. Deeply sampled blood TCRbeta repertoires from subjects exposed to, actively infected with, or recovered from COVID-19 were included in the dataset. The prospective study material was composed of cDNA or gDNA derived from T cells, B-cell-depleted T cells, or PBMCs. Samples were obtained from the ongoing ImmuneRACE study (first 160 participants) and from 1,000 to 1,500 subjects provided by 6 global collaborators. Where HLA class I and class II types were available, the types were taken from metadata supplied by the sample provider, not from assay-based typing. The full study reports these points: The amount of clinical and demographic metadata varied by source and participant and was provided uncurated.

V has 1 base trimmed and J has 7 bases trimmed; junction bases matching no gene number 4. CDR1 is given as MNHNS and CDR2 as SASEGT, both from the germline V gene. The CDR3 sequence holds 14 residues, the cysteine and phenylalanine included. Of all the DNA, just the CDR3 is kept, 42 bases in frame from base 1. This chain is built from TRBV6-1 and TRBJ1-5, with 7 junctional bases fitting TRBD1. Specimen: peripheral blood. The TCR was taken from a human donor in a cohort sampled during active COVID-19. The DNA sequence is TGTGCCAGCAGTGAAGGGGCAGGGGGACAGCCCCAGCATTTT. Translated, it reads CASSEGAGGQPQHF.